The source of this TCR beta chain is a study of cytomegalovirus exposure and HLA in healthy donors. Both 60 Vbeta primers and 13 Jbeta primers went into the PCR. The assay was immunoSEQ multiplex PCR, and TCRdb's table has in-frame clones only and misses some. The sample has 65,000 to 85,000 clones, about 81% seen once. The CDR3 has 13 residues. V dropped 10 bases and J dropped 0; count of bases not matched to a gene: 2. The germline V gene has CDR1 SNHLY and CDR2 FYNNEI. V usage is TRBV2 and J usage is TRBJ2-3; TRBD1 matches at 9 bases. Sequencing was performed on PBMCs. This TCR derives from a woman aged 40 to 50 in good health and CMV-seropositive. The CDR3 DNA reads TGTGCCACCGGACAGGGGAGCACAGATACGCAGTATTTT. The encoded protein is CATGQGSTDTQYF. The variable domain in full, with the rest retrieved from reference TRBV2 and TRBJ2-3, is EPEVTQTPSHQVTQMGQEVILRCVPISNHLYFYWYRQILGQKVEFLVSFYNNEISEKSEIFDDQFSVERPDGSNFTLKIRSTKLEDSAMYFCATGQGSTDTQYFGPGTRLTVL.